These T cell receptor beta chains were read from a single sample in a study of blood T cell repertoires in COVID-19. Method: immunoSEQ multiplex PCR; TCRdb's copy keeps in-frame clones and lacks some. In the table there are hundreds of thousands of clones, 85% to 90% of which are singletons. Sequencing was performed on peripheral blood. The receptors were gathered from a man older than 75 with acute or convalescent COVID-19. CDR3s include the opening cysteine and the closing phenylalanine or tryptophan. A D gene is named only where the DNA matches it firmly. Expanded clones are given a class, and other clones once, few, many or no size at all.

v_call	clone_size	d_call	j_call	cdr3_nt	cdr3_aa
TRBV5-8	NA	TRBD1	TRBJ1-1	TGTGCCAGCAGACTGGGACAGGGGGTGAGTGAAGCTTTCTTT	CASRLGQGVSEAFF
TRBV18	NA	TRBD1	TRBJ1-3	TGTGCCAGCTCATTTATTATCCAGGGGGAATCTGGAAACACCATATATTTT	CASSFIIQGESGNTIYF
TRBV15	NA	NA	TRBJ2-3	TGTGCCACCAGCAGAGATCCAAGCGCCGCTAGCACAGATACGCAGTATTTT	CATSRDPSAASTDTQYF
TRBV19	NA	NA	TRBJ1-1	TGTGCCAGTAGTGCTCATAGAGGCGGAGGGAACACTGAAGCTTTCTTT	CASSAHRGGGNTEAFF
TRBV2	NA	NA	TRBJ2-5	TGTGCCAGCAGTGATGCACAGGCCGTCGGAGAGACCCAGTACTTC	CASSDAQAVGETQYF
TRBV7-2	NA	NA	TRBJ1-2	TGTGCCAGCAGCTTTCGAGGGTATGGCTACACCTTC	CASSFRGYGYTF
TRBV18	NA	TRBD1	TRBJ2-7	TGTGCCAGCTCACCCTCTTCGACAGGGCGCTACGAGCAGTACTTC	CASSPSSTGRYEQYF
TRBV5-1	NA	NA	TRBJ1-6	TGCGCCAGCAGCTTGGAAGGGGGGGCCAGCTCCTATAATTCACCCCTCCACTTT	CASSLEGGASSYNSPLHF
TRBV7-6	once	TRBD2	TRBJ2-5	TGTGCCAGCAGCCCTGCCGGTAGCGGGGGGGGAGAGACCCAGTACTTC	CASSPAGSGGGETQYF
TRBV19	once	TRBD1	TRBJ1-1	TGTGCCAGTAGTACCAGCCCGACAGGGGGATGGACTGAAGCTTTCTTT	CASSTSPTGGWTEAFF
TRBV7-2	NA	NA	TRBJ1-1	TGTGCCAGCAGCTTAGCTCTCGAGGCGGCTGAAGCTTTCTTT	CASSLALEAAEAFF
TRBV19	NA	NA	TRBJ2-5	TGTGCCAGTAGTATAAATACAGGACGAGAGACCCAGTACTTC	CASSINTGRETQYF
TRBV7-8	NA	TRBD1	TRBJ1-2	TGTGCCAGCAGCGGGGACAGTAACTATGGCTACACCTTC	CASSGDSNYGYTF
TRBV28	NA	NA	TRBJ2-7	TGTGCCAGCCCACTGATTACTTCCTACGAGCAGTACTTC	CASPLITSYEQYF